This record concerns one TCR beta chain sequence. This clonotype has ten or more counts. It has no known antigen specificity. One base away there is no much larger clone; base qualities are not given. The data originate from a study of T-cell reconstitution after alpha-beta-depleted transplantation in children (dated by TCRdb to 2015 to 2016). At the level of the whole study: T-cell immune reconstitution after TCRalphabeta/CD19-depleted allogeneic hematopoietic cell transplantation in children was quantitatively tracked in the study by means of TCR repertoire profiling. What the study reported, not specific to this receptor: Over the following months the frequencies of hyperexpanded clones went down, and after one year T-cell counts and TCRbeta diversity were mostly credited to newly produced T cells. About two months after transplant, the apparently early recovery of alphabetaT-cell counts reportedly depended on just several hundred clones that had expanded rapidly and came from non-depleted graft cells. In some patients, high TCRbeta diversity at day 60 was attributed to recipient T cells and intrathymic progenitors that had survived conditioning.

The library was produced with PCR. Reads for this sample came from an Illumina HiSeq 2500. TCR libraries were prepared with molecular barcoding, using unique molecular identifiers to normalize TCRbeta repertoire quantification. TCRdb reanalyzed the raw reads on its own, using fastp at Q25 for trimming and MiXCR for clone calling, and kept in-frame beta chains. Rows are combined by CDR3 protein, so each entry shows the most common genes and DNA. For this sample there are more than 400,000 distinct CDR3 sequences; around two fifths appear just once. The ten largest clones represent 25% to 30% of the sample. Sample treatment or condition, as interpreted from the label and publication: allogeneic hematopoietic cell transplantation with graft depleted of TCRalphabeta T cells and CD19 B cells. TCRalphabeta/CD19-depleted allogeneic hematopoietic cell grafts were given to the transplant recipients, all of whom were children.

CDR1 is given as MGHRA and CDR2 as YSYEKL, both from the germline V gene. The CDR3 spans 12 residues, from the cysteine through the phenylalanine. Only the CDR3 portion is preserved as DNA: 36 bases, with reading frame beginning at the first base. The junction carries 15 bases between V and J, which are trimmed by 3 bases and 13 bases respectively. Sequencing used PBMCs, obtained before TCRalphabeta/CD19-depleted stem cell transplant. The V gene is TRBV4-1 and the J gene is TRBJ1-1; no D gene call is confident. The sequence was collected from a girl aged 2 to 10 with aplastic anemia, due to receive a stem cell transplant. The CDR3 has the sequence CASSQSGGEVFF. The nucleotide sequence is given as TGCGCCAGCAGCCAGTCTGGCGGAGAGGTTTTCTTT.